The 5 T cell receptor beta chains below come from one sample, sequenced in a study of T-cell memory formation after mild COVID-19 (dated by TCRdb to the early 2020s). Libraries were built with 5' RACE. Sequencing instrument: Illumina NovaSeq 6000. The public sequencing data were trimmed at Q25 with fastp and processed into clonotypes with MiXCR by TCRdb, which kept only in-frame beta chains. Each CDR3 protein gets just one entry, which takes the most common genes and DNA from the rows behind it. The sample has 300,000 to 350,000 distinct CDR3 sequences on record, about 13% of them singletons. The leading ten clones occupy about 24% of the sample. The source material was PBMCs or a T cell subset sorted from them (not recorded which). The receptors here all came from a man in his late teens or twenties who had mild COVID-19 (a few samples of this study predate the infection). The sample titles of this study are shuffled in the database, so cell type and time point are left out; the donor was told from shared clones.

The chain couples TRBV6-5 to TRBJ1-2; D possibly corresponds to TRBD1 (6 bases). V lost 0 bases and J lost 8, with 13 bases in between. This CDR3 is 14 amino acids long. CDR1 and CDR2 (germline): MNHEY, SVGAGI. CDR3 coding DNA: TGTGCCAGCAGTTACTCAACAGGGATTGGCGGCTACACCTTC. This gives the protein CASSYSTGIGGYTF.

In this sample, this clonotype turned up a few times. The genes are TRBV14 and TRBJ1-6; 9 bases line up with TRBD1. The J segment lost 8 bases and the V segment lost 1 base, leaving 3 bases of the junction unmatched. CDR3 length: 15 amino acids. Per the germline V gene, CDR1 is SGHDN and CDR2 is FVKESK. The CDR3 loop reads CASSQGTGGHSPLHF. The CDR3 DNA is TGTGCCAGCAGCCAAGGAACAGGGGGCCATTCACCCCTCCACTTT.

The chain employs TRBV20-1 and TRBJ2-3, with 8 nucleotides matching TRBD1. CDR1 is DFQATT and CDR2 is SNEGSKA in the germline V gene (reference sequence). With 4 bases clipped from V and 2 bases from J, the junction kept 8 bases outside the gene matches. CDR3 length equals 15 residues. In DNA form, the CDR3 reads TGCAGTGCTACCCCCGGGACAGGCCCCACAGATACGCAGTATTTT. Amino acids: CSATPGTGPTDTQYF.

The chain employs TRBV29-1 and TRBJ2-6, with unresolved D. The CDR3 sequence is 13 residues long. V was clipped by 4 bases and J by 0 bases, with 4 bases between them. Germline loops: CDR1 SQVTM, CDR2 ANQGSEA. The CDR3 DNA sequence: TGCAGCGTTGGATTCTCTGGGGCCAACGTCCTGACTTTC. Protein sequence: CSVGFSGANVLTF.

This clonotype was counted a few times. The genes are TRBV4-1 and TRBJ2-3; 9 bases map to TRBD2. The CDR3 covers 16 residues. Germline CDR1 reads MGHRA; CDR2 reads YSYEKL. V shed 3 bases, J shed 3 bases, and the junction held 7 bases outside the gene matches. In DNA, the CDR3 is TGCGCCAGCAGCCATAGAGGCCTAGCGGGGACAGATACGCAGTATTTT. It translates to CASSHRGLAGTDTQYF.